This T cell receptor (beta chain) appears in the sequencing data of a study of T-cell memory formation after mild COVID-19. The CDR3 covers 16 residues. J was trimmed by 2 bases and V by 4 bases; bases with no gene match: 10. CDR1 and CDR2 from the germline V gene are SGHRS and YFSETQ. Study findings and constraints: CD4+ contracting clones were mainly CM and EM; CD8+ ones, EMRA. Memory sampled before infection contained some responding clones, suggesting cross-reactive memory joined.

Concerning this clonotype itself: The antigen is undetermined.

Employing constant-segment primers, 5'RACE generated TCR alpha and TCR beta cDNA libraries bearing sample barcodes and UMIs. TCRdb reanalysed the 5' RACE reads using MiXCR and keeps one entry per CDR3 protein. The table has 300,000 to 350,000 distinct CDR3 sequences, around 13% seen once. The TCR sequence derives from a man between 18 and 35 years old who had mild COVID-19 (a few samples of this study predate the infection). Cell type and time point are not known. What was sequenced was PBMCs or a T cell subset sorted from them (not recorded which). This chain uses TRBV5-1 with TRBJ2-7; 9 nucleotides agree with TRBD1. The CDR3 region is CASSRRGTGNPYEQYF. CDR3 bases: TGCGCCAGCAGCCGCCGGGGGACAGGGAATCCCTACGAGCAGTACTTC.